The present T cell receptor beta chain was sequenced within a study of T-cell reconstitution after alpha-beta-depleted transplantation in children. This clonotype was picked up many times. It was with unique molecular identifiers that the TCRbeta library was prepared. TCRdb used MiXCR to reprocess the PCR reads, holding one entry per CDR3 protein. In the table there are about 490,000 distinct CDR3 sequences, about 10% of which are singletons. This receptor was identified in a child under 10 years old with inherited bone marrow failure, due to receive a stem cell transplant. This material consisted of PBMCs, taken before TCRalphabeta/CD19-depleted stem cell transplant.

The CDR3 reads CASRWTPVTGELFF. The CDR3 nucleotides are TGTGCCAGCAGGTGGACACCCGTCACCGGGGAGCTGTTTTTT. The chain combines TRBV6-1 with TRBJ2-2, with a possible D match to TRBD1 (5 bases). The CDR3 runs to 14 residues. Looked up from germline, CDR1 is MNHNS and CDR2 is SASEGT. Trimming stripped 6 bases from V and 4 bases from J, with 12 bases between.